This entry lists 16 T cell receptor beta chains sequenced from one sample in a study of blood T cells in healthy people across ages. Then a second PCR, running about 6 to 12 cycles, was carried out with a sample-barcoded 5' primer and a J-beta primer mix. TCRdb independently ran MiXCR on the 5' RACE reads; one entry per CDR3 protein. The repertoire includes over 600,000 distinct CDR3 sequences, just over 55% of them detected once, and 20% to 30% sits in the top ten. The sequenced sample was blood. These TCRs come from a man aged 40-55 years in good health.

This clonotype was counted a few times. This sequence joins TRBV28 and TRBJ1-2, with D tentatively TRBD1 (6 bases). The CDR3 contains 17 residues. The V end was cut by 6 bases, the J end by 8 bases, with 28 bases between. CDR1 MDHEN and CDR2 SYDVKM come from the germline V gene. Written as DNA, the CDR3 is TGTGCCAGCAGCTCCCCGGGGGCGGACAGCCTTTCGGGAGGCTACACCTTC. This sequence encodes CASSSPGADSLSGGYTF.

V is TRBV5-1 and J is TRBJ2-7; 9 bases are a match to TRBD1. The CDR3 is 19 residues long. V lost 2 bases and J lost 3; bases outside the gene matches: 18. Germline V gives CDR1 SGHRS, CDR2 YFSETQ. CDR3 sequence (DNA): TGCGCCAGCAGCTTACCCTTAAATCCGGGACAGGGACGGAACTACGAGCAGTACTTC. This sequence encodes CASSLPLNPGQGRNYEQYF.

The V call is TRBV15, the J call TRBJ2-5; 8 positions match TRBD1. The CDR3 totals 15 residues. J gave up 5 bases and V 0 bases, and 5 bases lay outside the gene matches. Looked up from germline, CDR1 is LNHNV and CDR2 is YYDKDF (reference sequence). CDR3 DNA: TGTGCCACCAGCAGAGAAGGACAGGGCGCGGAGACCCAGTACTTC. Its translation is CATSREGQGAETQYF. Filled out from reference TRBV15 and TRBJ2-5, the complete variable domain reads DAMVIQNPRYQVTQFGKPVTLSCSQTLNHNVMYWYQQKSSQAPKLLFHYYDKDFNNEADTPDNFQSRRPNTSFCFLDIRSPGLGDTAMYLCATSREGQGAETQYFGPGTRLLVL.

The chain uses TRBV20-1 and TRBJ2-3; TRBD2 matches 7 bases. The CDR3 extends over 14 amino acids. With 6 bases clipped from V and 1 base from J, the junction kept 7 bases outside the gene matches. From germline, CDR1 is DFQATT and CDR2 SNEGSKA (reference sequence). CDR3 nucleotide sequence: TGCAGTGCCTATGGACTAGTCGGCACAGATACGCAGTATTTT. Protein sequence: CSAYGLVGTDTQYF.

The chain carries TRBV7-2 and TRBJ2-1; 7 bases are a match to TRBD2. The DNA end is more similar to TRBJ2-7, so the J call may be wrong. The CDR3 extends over 15 amino acids. Germline V gene sequence: CDR1 SGHTA, CDR2 FQGNSA. This chain's CDR3 is CASSLVRGGHNEQYF. Written as DNA, the CDR3 is TGTGCCAGCAGCTTAGTGCGCGGGGGTCACAATGAGCAGTACTTC.

The V gene is TRBV15, the J gene TRBJ2-5, with D perhaps given as TRBD1 or TRBD2 (6 bases each). Judging by the DNA end, TRBJ2-7 fits better; the J call may be wrong. The CDR3 has 18 amino acids. Looked up from germline, CDR1 is LNHNV and CDR2 is YYDKDF (reference sequence). The CDR3, as DNA: TGTGCCACCAGCAGGGGAGGAGAACCAACAGGGTTCTTCTACGAGCAGTACTTC. Amino acid sequence: CATSRGGEPTGFFYEQYF.

The chain couples TRBV18 to TRBJ2-2; 9 nucleotides line up with TRBD1. The germline CDR1 and CDR2 sequences are KGHSH and LQKENI. The CDR3 is 16 amino acids. V lost 3 bases and J lost 9; bases outside the gene matches: 11. CDR3 sequence reads: CASSPSGTGNLRELFF. The CDR3 DNA reads TGTGCCAGCTCACCCTCCGGGACAGGGAACTTGAGGGAGCTGTTTTTT.

The V gene is TRBV15, the J gene TRBJ1-1; D may be TRBD1 (5 bases). Germline V gives CDR1 LNHNV, CDR2 YYDKDF (reference sequence). V was pared by 3 bases and J by 8 bases, with 16 bases between. This CDR3 region has 14 residues. The CDR3: CATSRTFQGVEAFF. CDR3 nucleotides: TGTGCCACCAGCAGGACCTTTCAGGGTGTAGAAGCTTTCTTT.

The genes are TRBV29-1 and TRBJ2-7, with 10 bases fitting TRBD1. Losses at the gene ends were 7 bases for V and 0 bases for J; bases not matched to a gene: 3. Per germline, CDR1 SQVTM and CDR2 ANQGSEA. There are 13 residues in the CDR3. The CDR3 bases are TGCAGCGGTCGGACAGGGGGCTCCTACGAGCAGTACTTC. Protein sequence: CSGRTGGSYEQYF.

The chain has TRBV21-1 and TRBJ2-4; the DNA was not used to check the table's D call, TRBD1. TRBV21-1 has pseudogene status. This CDR3 has 16 residues. For the CDR3, the DNA is TGTGCCAGCAGCAAGGGGACAGGGTCAGTCAAAAACATTCAGTACTTC. This codes for CASSKGTGSVKNIQYF.

This clonotype has just a few counts. This chain uses TRBV10-2 with TRBJ2-7; 9 bases match TRBD1. J was trimmed by 9 bases and V by 4 bases; bases with no gene match: 7. Per germline, CDR1 WSHSY and CDR2 SAAADI. This CDR3 spans 13 amino acids. The CDR3 here is CASSGDRDSRQYF. The CDR3 DNA sequence: TGCGCCAGCAGTGGGGACAGGGATTCCCGGCAGTACTTC.

The genes are TRBV15 and TRBJ2-5; D gene ambiguous. The DNA matches TRBJ2-7 better at its end, which makes the J call doubtful. Per the germline V gene, CDR1 is LNHNV and CDR2 is YYDKDF (reference sequence). The CDR3 is 14 amino acids. CDR3 in amino acids: CATSRVLGSHEQYF. CDR3 in DNA: TGTGCCACCAGCAGAGTTCTGGGTTCCCACGAGCAGTACTTC.

The chain links TRBV10-3 to TRBJ2-1; TRBD2 might be the D (6 bases). Germline loops: CDR1 ENHRY, CDR2 SYGVKD. Deletions cut 1 base from V and 6 bases from J, with 7 bases between. The CDR3 is 13 residues long. CDR3 amino acids: CAISELTSNEQFF. CDR3 nucleotides: TGTGCCATCAGTGAGTTGACTAGCAATGAGCAGTTCTTC.

The chain carries TRBV12-3 or TRBV12-4 and TRBJ2-5; D remains unclear. Trimming removed 7 bases at V and 3 bases at J, with 24 bases between. The CDR3 sequence is 17 residues long. For the CDR3, the DNA is TGTGCCAGCAACGCCCCGCCTGGCGAGGATCCTGAAGAGACCCAGTACTTC. Translated: CASNAPPGEDPEETQYF.

The CDR3 sequence: CAISEQDRVSYEQYF. The DNA of the CDR3 is TGTGCCATCAGTGAGCAAGACAGGGTCTCCTACGAGCAGTACTTC. The chain couples TRBV10-3 to TRBJ2-7; TRBD1 matches 7 bases. V lost 2 bases and J lost 0; bases outside the gene matches: 4. Germline CDR1 is ENHRY and CDR2 is SYGVKD. This CDR3 comprises 15 residues.

V is TRBV4-3 and J is TRBJ2-7, with a tentative D call TRBD1 (5 bases). The J call could be wrong; TRBJ2-5 is a better fit for the DNA end. The germline gives CDR1 LGHNA, CDR2 YSLEER. CDR3 length: 15 amino acids. The CDR3 DNA reads TGCGCCAGCAGCCTGGAATACAGGAATCAAGAGACCCAGTACTTC. This sequence encodes CASSLEYRNQETQYF.